The 30 T cell receptor beta chains in this list originate from one sample, sequenced in a study of cytomegalovirus exposure and HLA in healthy donors. Both 60 Vbeta primers and 13 Jbeta primers went into the PCR. The repertoire was sequenced with immunoSEQ multiplex PCR; TCRdb's copy has only in-frame clones and lacks some. The data contain 180,000 or so clones, around 80% of them singletons. Sequenced input: PBMCs. The origin of the receptors is a woman aged 25 to 39 in good health and CMV-seropositive.

This sequence joins TRBV4-3 and TRBJ2-5; 8 nucleotides match TRBD2. CDR3 length: 19 residues. V shed 0 bases and J 3 bases; nucleotides not matched to a gene: 15. CDR1 and CDR2 from the germline V gene are LGHNA and YSLEER. The CDR3: CASSQDHSSGGYKEETQYF. CDR3 coding DNA: TGCGCCAGCAGCCAAGATCATTCCAGCGGGGGATACAAAGAAGAGACCCAGTACTTC.

This clone appeared a few times. This chain uses TRBV6-4 with TRBJ2-3, with 10 bases matching TRBD2. The V segment lost 3 bases and the J segment 6 bases; nucleotides outside the gene matches: 6. CDR1 and CDR2 (germline): MRHNA, SNTAGT. The CDR3 consists of 15 residues. CDR3 sequence (DNA): TGTGCCAGCAGTGAAAGCGGGGGGGCCGCCGATACGCAGTATTTT. Translation: CASSESGGAADTQYF.

This chain uses TRBV4-1 with TRBJ1-5; 10 nucleotides line up with TRBD1. J lost 6 bases, V lost 1 base, and 9 bases had no gene match. The germline CDR1 and CDR2 sequences are MGHRA and YSYEKL. This CDR3 contains 17 residues. In DNA form, the CDR3 reads TGCGCCAGCAGCCAAGTTCCGGGACAGGGGTTTCTTCAGCCCCAGCATTTT. It translates to CASSQVPGQGFLQPQHF.

The rearrangement joins TRBV5-1 to TRBJ2-2; TRBD2 aligns across 10 bases. Looked up from germline, CDR1 is SGHRS and CDR2 is YFSETQ. The CDR3 covers 16 residues. The junction had 5 bases not matched to a gene; V was cut back by 4 bases and J by 2 bases. The CDR3 reads CASSPGLAANTGELFF. The DNA of the CDR3 is TGCGCCAGCAGCCCCGGACTAGCGGCTAACACCGGGGAGCTGTTTTTT.

The rearrangement joins TRBV7-9 to TRBJ2-5; TRBD2 agrees at 7 bases. V was clipped by 2 bases and J by 5 bases; unmatched bases: 5. The CDR3 length is 14 residues. Germline V gene sequence: CDR1 SEHNR, CDR2 FQNEAQ (reference sequence). The CDR3 is CASSLLAGGETQYF. CDR3 nucleotide sequence: TGTGCCAGCAGCTTACTTGCCGGGGGGGAGACCCAGTACTTC. Looking up the rest from reference TRBV7-9 and TRBJ2-5 gives the full variable domain: DTGVSQNPRHKITKRGQNVTFRCDPISEHNRLYWYRQTLGQGPEFLTYFQNEAQLEKSRLLSDRFSAERPKGSFSTLEIQRTEQGDSAMYLCASSLLAGGETQYFGPGTRLLVL.

CDR3 nucleotides: TGCGCCAGCAGCCAAGTAGACAGGGGAGAATATGGCTACACCTTC. As protein: CASSQVDRGEYGYTF. The V and J genes are TRBV4-3 and TRBJ1-2, with 8 bases lining up with TRBD1. The V segment lost 1 base and the J segment 5 bases; nucleotides outside the gene matches: 6. CDR1 and CDR2 from the germline V gene are LGHNA and YSLEER. This CDR3 comprises 15 residues.

The gene calls are TRBV2 and TRBJ1-4; D is possibly TRBD1 (6 bases). V gave up 1 base and J gave up 2 bases, with 11 bases separating them. Germline V gives CDR1 SNHLY, CDR2 FYNNEI. This CDR3 has 16 amino acids. Here the CDR3 reads CASSEGRGGTNEKLFF. CDR3 nucleotides: TGTGCCAGCAGTGAAGGGCGGGGGGGCACTAATGAAAAACTGTTTTTT.

V gene TRBV2 combines with J gene TRBJ1-2; tentatively, D is TRBD1 (6 bases). Germline CDR1 SNHLY, CDR2 FYNNEI. V was cut by 3 bases and J by 8 bases, with 13 bases left in between. The CDR3 covers 13 residues. CDR3 sequence reads: CASSDWGPGGYTF. The DNA of the CDR3 is TGTGCCAGCAGTGATTGGGGGCCAGGGGGCTACACCTTC.

In its sample, this clone was seen a few times. This sequence joins TRBV9 and TRBJ2-1, with a possible D match to TRBD2 (5 bases). CDR3 length: 16 residues. The germline gives CDR1 SGDLS, CDR2 YYNGEE. The V and J ends lost 0 bases and 1 base respectively, with 11 bases between them. The CDR3 protein is CASSVGVGSSYNEQFF. CDR3 nucleotide sequence: TGTGCCAGCAGCGTAGGAGTGGGGAGTTCCTACAATGAGCAGTTCTTC.

The chain links TRBV19 to TRBJ2-4; TRBD1 agrees at 8 bases. In germline, CDR1 is LNHDA, CDR2 SQIVND (reference sequence). V trimming: 5 bases; J trimming: 6 bases; junction bases outside the gene matches: 9. The CDR3 extends over 15 amino acids. CDR3 coding DNA: TGTGCCAGTAGTGGACTCAACAGGGGGTTAAACATTCAGTACTTC. This codes for CASSGLNRGLNIQYF.

A single count supports this clone. The V call is TRBV4-1, the J call TRBJ2-1, with D possibly matching TRBD2 (5 bases). V shed 0 bases and J shed 4 bases, with 13 bases lying between them. The length of the CDR3 is 16 residues. Germline values: CDR1 MGHRA, CDR2 YSYEKL. In DNA form, the CDR3 reads TGCGCCAGCAGCCAAGATCTCAGCGGAGGTTACAATGAGCAGTTCTTC. It yields the protein CASSQDLSGGYNEQFF.

This clone appeared a single time. This chain uses TRBV28 with TRBJ2-3; TRBD2 is a possible D gene (5 bases). V dropped 2 bases and J dropped 0 bases, with 9 bases sitting between them. This CDR3 spans 15 amino acids. Germline CDR1 MDHEN, CDR2 SYDVKM. The DNA for the CDR3 is TGTGCCAGCAGTTTAGAGGGTACAAGCACAGATACGCAGTATTTT. Its translation: CASSLEGTSTDTQYF.

The chain combines TRBV10-3 with TRBJ2-5; 8 bases match TRBD2. The better agreement between TRBJ2-7 and the DNA end casts doubt on the J call. This CDR3 is 14 amino acids long. Germline values: CDR1 ENHRY, CDR2 SYGVKD. In DNA, the CDR3 is TGTGCCATCAGTGAGTCGATAGCGGGGTACGAGCAGTACTTC. Translation: CAISESIAGYEQYF.

The chain combines TRBV5-4 with TRBJ2-7; possible D gene TRBD1, 6 bases. Trimming took off 1 base at V and 5 bases at J, with 10 bases between the two ends. The CDR3 has 13 residues. Germline CDR1 is SGHNT and CDR2 is YYREEE (reference sequence). The CDR3 region has the DNA TGTGCCAGCAGCTTGACAGGGACAAACGAGCAGTACTTC. The encoded protein is CASSLTGTNEQYF. Using reference TRBV5-4 and TRBJ2-7 for the parts outside the CDR3, the full variable domain is ETGVTQSPTHLIKTRGQQVTLRCSSQSGHNTVSWYQQALGQGPQFIFQYYREEENGRGNFPPRFSGLQFPNYSSELNVNALELDDSALYLCASSLTGTNEQYFGPGTRLTVT.

The gene calls are TRBV9 and TRBJ2-5, with D unclear. CDR3 size: 15 residues. Germline V CDR1 and CDR2: SGDLS, YYNGEE. V shed 4 bases and J shed 5 bases, with 18 bases lying between them. The DNA for the CDR3 is TGTGCCAGCAGCCGTTCCCCCTCATTGAGCGAGACCCAGTACTTC. The encoded protein is CASSRSPSLSETQYF.

The chain links TRBV18 to TRBJ1-4; D might be TRBD1 (5 bases). V was shortened by 2 bases and J by 6 bases, with 16 bases between the two germline ends. Per germline, CDR1 KGHSH and CDR2 LQKENI. The CDR3 extends over 16 amino acids. Written as DNA, the CDR3 is TGTGCCAGCTCACCAGGACAATCGCCTGCCGATGAAAAACTGTTTTTT. This sequence encodes CASSPGQSPADEKLFF. Full variable domain (outside the CDR3, taken from reference TRBV18 and TRBJ1-4): NAGVMQNPRHLVRRRGQEARLRCSPMKGHSHVYWYRQLPEEGLKFMVYLQKENIIDESGMPKERFSAEFPKEGPSILRIQQVVRGDSAAYFCASSPGQSPADEKLFFGSGTQLSVL.

This clone was counted a few times. Here the CDR3 DNA reads TGTGCCAGCAGCAACTCCGGGACAGGGGGCCGTCGTGTGTACACCATATATTTT. Protein: CASSNSGTGGRRVYTIYF. The rearrangement uses TRBV21-1 and TRBJ1-3; the D call in the table, TRBD1, was not verified against the DNA. TRBV21-1 is assigned pseudogene status. This CDR3 spans 18 amino acids.

This chain uses TRBV7-3 with TRBJ2-1; 10 nucleotides agree with TRBD2. CDR1 and CDR2 from the germline V gene are SGHTA and FQGTGA. J gave up 7 bases and V 2 bases, and 8 bases lay outside the gene matches. The CDR3 totals 16 residues. CDR3 residues: CASSLGASGGSNEQFF. The CDR3 DNA sequence: TGTGCCAGCAGCTTAGGAGCTAGCGGGGGATCAAATGAGCAGTTCTTC.

This clone was counted a single time. The chain combines TRBV27 with TRBJ2-1; a possible D gene is TRBD2 (5 bases). The germline V gene has CDR1 MNHEY and CDR2 SMNVEV (reference sequence). V lost 7 bases, J lost 0 bases, and 19 bases lay in between. The CDR3 runs to 17 residues. CDR3 amino acids: CASTQGRGKSSYNEQFF. CDR3 nucleotide sequence: TGTGCCAGCACCCAAGGACGGGGAAAAAGCTCCTACAATGAGCAGTTCTTC.

This clone occurred a few times. This chain joins TRBV6-5 and TRBJ2-5; 8 positions agree with TRBD2. V dropped 10 bases and J dropped 5; count of bases not matched to a gene: 12. Germline CDR1 MNHEY, CDR2 SVGAGI. The CDR3 extends over 14 amino acids. CDR3 sequence (DNA): TGTGCCATCGCGGCGGGGGGACGGCCGGAGACCCAGTACTTC. Translated, it gives CAIAAGGRPETQYF.

The CDR3 loop is CASSLHQAGTEAFF. The CDR3 DNA reads as TGTGCCAGCAGTCTACATCAGGCGGGGACTGAAGCTTTCTTT. V is TRBV7-2 and J is TRBJ1-1; D uncertain. Trimming cost V 6 bases and J 5 bases, with 16 bases left between them. Germline CDR1 reads SGHTA; CDR2 reads FQGNSA. This CDR3 comprises 14 residues.

The chain recombines TRBV7-9 with TRBJ2-1; TRBD2 might be the D (5 bases). V lost 5 bases and J lost 4, with 27 bases in between. Germline assignment: CDR1 SEHNR and CDR2 FQNEAQ (reference sequence). The CDR3 has 19 residues. The CDR3 loop reads CASSQTARAAPSKYNEQFF. For the CDR3, the DNA is TGTGCCAGCAGCCAGACGGCGCGGGCAGCCCCCTCCAAGTACAATGAGCAGTTCTTC.

This clone occurred once. The chain has TRBV27 and TRBJ1-5; 7 nucleotides agree with TRBD1. The germline CDR1 and CDR2 sequences are MNHEY and SMNVEV (reference sequence). The CDR3 has 13 amino acids. Trimming took 3 bases from V and 6 from J; bases not matched to a gene: 2. The CDR3 DNA sequence: TGTGCCAGCAGTTTGCCAGGGGGTCAGCCCCAGCATTTT. Translating gives CASSLPGGQPQHF.

The J gene is TRBJ1-2, the V gene TRBV4-3; D remains unclear. This CDR3 region has 16 residues. CDR1 is LGHNA and CDR2 is YSLEER in the germline V gene. V lost 2 bases, J lost 7 bases, and 20 bases lay in between. The CDR3 reads CASSQTKGGIRGGYTF. CDR3 nucleotide sequence: TGCGCCAGCAGCCAAACTAAGGGAGGAATTCGAGGTGGCTACACCTTC.

V and J are TRBV7-2 and TRBJ1-1; D possibly corresponds to TRBD1 (6 bases). V dropped 6 bases and J dropped 0 bases, with 11 bases sitting between them. The CDR3 has 14 residues. Germline V gives CDR1 SGHTA, CDR2 FQGNSA. The DNA of the CDR3 is TGTGCCAGCAGACTAGGGGGAATGAACACTGAAGCTTTCTTT. Translation: CASRLGGMNTEAFF.

The J gene is TRBJ2-2, the V gene TRBV7-9; 12 nucleotides agree with TRBD2. V dropped 5 bases and J dropped 1; count of bases not matched to a gene: 8. The germline CDR1 and CDR2 sequences are SEHNR and FQNEAQ (reference sequence). This CDR3 has 18 residues. The CDR3 loop is CASSPRLAGGMNTGELFF. The CDR3 DNA follows: TGTGCCAGCAGCCCCCGCCTAGCGGGGGGGATGAACACCGGGGAGCTGTTTTTT.

V is TRBV27 and J is TRBJ1-2; D remains unclear. The CDR3 consists of 15 residues. The V gene lost 2 bases and the J gene lost 8 bases, with 18 bases spanning the gap. Per the germline V gene, CDR1 is MNHEY and CDR2 is SMNVEV (reference sequence). The CDR3 nucleotides are TGTGCCAGCAGTTTAGAGCCCGGAGGGCCGGGAGGCTACACCTTC. Residues: CASSLEPGGPGGYTF.

The chain recombines TRBV2 with TRBJ1-3; D might be TRBD1 (6 bases). CDR1 and CDR2 (germline): SNHLY, FYNNEI. CDR3 length equals 14 residues. V lost 7 bases to trimming and J lost 3 bases, with 13 bases between them. The CDR3 DNA reads as TGTGCCAGCACCCGTAGGGGGAATGGAAACACCATATATTTT. The encoded protein is CASTRRGNGNTIYF.

The gene calls are TRBV7-2 and TRBJ2-5, with TRBD2 matching 10 bases. Trimming cost V 5 bases and J 4 bases; bases outside gene matches: 7. CDR1 SGHTA and CDR2 FQGNSA come from the germline V gene. The CDR3 has 15 residues. CDR3 sequence reads: CASSPGTSERETQYF. CDR3 bases: TGTGCCAGCAGCCCGGGGACTAGCGAACGAGAGACCCAGTACTTC.

This chain connects TRBV7-2 to TRBJ2-5, with 8 positions matching TRBD2. V gave up 1 base and J gave up 2 bases; unmatched junction bases: 9. The CDR3 length is 17 residues. The germline gives CDR1 SGHTA, CDR2 FQGNSA. CDR3 region: CASSLDYGGGRQETQYF. In DNA, the CDR3 is TGTGCCAGCAGCTTAGATTATGGCGGGGGGCGTCAAGAGACCCAGTACTTC.